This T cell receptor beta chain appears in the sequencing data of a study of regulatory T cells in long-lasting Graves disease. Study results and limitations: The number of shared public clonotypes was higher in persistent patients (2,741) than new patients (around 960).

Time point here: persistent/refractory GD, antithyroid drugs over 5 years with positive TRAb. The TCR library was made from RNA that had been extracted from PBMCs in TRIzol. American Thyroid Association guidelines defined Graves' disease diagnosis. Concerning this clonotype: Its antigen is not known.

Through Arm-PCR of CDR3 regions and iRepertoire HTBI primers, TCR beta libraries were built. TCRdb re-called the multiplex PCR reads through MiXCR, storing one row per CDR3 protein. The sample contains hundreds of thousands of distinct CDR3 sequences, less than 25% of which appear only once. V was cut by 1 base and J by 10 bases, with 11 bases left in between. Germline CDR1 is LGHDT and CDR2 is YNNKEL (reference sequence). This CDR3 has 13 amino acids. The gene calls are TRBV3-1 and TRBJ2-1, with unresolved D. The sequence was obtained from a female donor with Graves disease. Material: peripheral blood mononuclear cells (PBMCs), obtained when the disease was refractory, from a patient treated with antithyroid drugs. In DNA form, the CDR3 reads TGTGCCAGCAGCCAAGTACATGGCTTCGAGCAGTTCTTC. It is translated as CASSQVHGFEQFF.